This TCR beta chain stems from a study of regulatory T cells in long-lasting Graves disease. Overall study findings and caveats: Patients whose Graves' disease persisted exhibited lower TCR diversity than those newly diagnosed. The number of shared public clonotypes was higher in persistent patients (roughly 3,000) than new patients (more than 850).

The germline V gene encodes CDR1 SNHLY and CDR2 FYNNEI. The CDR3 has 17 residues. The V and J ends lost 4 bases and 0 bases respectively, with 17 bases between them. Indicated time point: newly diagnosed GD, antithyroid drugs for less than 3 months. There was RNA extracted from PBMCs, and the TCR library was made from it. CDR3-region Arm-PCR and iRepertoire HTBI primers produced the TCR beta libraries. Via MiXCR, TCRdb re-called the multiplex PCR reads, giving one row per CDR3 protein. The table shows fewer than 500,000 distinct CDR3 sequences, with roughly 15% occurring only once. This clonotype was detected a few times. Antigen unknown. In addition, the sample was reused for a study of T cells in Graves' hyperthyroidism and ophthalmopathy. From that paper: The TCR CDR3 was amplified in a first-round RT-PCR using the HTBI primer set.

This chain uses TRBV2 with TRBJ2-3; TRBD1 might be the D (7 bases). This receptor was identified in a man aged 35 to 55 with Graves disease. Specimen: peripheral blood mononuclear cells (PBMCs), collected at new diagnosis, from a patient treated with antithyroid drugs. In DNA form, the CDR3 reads TGTGCCAGCAGTGCCGAGGGGGCGGGACAGAGCACAGATACGCAGTATTTT. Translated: CASSAEGAGQSTDTQYF.